The clone carrying this T cell receptor (beta chain) was counted a few times. Its antigen is unidentified. Trimming shortened V by 4 bases and J by 7 bases, and 17 bases separated the two germline ends. The CDR3 is made up of 13 amino acids. Germline V gene data show CDR1 as SQVTM and CDR2 as ANQGSEA. The sample comes from a study of T cells after yellow fever vaccination. Findings and caveats of the study: Overall, a small share of clonotypes was seen in both CD4 and CD8 compartments.

Via MiXCR, TCRdb re-called the 5' RACE reads, giving one row per CDR3 protein. Here the sample spans about 330,000 distinct CDR3 sequences, 6.8% being singletons. The chain uses TRBV29-1 and TRBJ2-7; D is possibly TRBD1 (5 bases). The starting material was PBMCs, obtained around 45 days after the first yellow fever vaccination. The receptor comes from a man aged 18 to 35 who received the YFV17D yellow fever vaccine. The DNA for the CDR3 is TGCAGCGTTGGGAGTCCTCTTAGGGGTGAGCAGTACTTC. This encodes CSVGSPLRGEQYF.